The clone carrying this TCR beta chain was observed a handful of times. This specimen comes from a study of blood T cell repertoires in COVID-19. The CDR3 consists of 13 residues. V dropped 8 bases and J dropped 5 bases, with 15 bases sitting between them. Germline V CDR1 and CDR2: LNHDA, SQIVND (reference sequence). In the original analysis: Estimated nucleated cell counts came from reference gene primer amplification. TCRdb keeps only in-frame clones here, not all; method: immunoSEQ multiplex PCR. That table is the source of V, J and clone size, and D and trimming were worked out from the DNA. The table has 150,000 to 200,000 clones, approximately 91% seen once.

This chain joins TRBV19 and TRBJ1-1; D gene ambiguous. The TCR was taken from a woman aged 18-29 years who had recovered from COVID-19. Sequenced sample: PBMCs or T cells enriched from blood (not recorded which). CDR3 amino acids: CASFGSGGTEAFF. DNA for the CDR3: TGTGCCAGTTTCGGATCGGGAGGTACTGAAGCTTTCTTT. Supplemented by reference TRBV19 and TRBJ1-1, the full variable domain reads DGGITQSPKYLFRKEGQNVTLSCEQNLNHDAMYWYRQDPGQGLRLIYYSQIVNDFQKGDIAEGYSVSREKKESFPLTVTSAQKNPTAFYLCASFGSGGTEAFFGQGTRLTVV.